The 26 T cell receptor beta chains presented below share a single source sample, sequenced in a study of beta chain features in type 1 diabetes. Reverse transcribing all isolated RNA meant expressed TCRB transcripts were sequenced. The method was immunoSEQ multiplex PCR; TCRdb's version includes in-frame clones alone and lacks a portion of them. The sample lists about 130,000 clones; nearly 9.5% were seen once. Specimen: central memory CD4+ T cells from blood. The receptors originated from a man aged 18-30 years in good health.

The table lists this clone with a few counts. The rearrangement joins TRBV2 to TRBJ2-5; the match to TRBD2 covers 10 bases. The CDR3 runs to 14 residues. In germline, CDR1 is SNHLY, CDR2 FYNNEI. Trimming at V came to 7 bases and at J to 4 bases, leaving 6 bases not matched to a gene. CDR3: CASKASGGAETQYF. As DNA, the CDR3 is TGTGCCAGCAAGGCCAGCGGGGGGGCAGAGACCCAGTACTTC.

This clone was recorded once. This chain uses TRBV6-6 with TRBJ2-5; tentative D call: TRBD2 (5 bases). The CDR3 consists of 15 residues. The germline V and J ends were trimmed by 7 bases and 1 base, with 16 bases remaining between them. Per the germline V gene, CDR1 is MNHNY and CDR2 is SVGAGI (reference sequence). CDR3 coding DNA: TGTGCCAGCACCTTCCCTCTAGGAGGCCAAGAGACCCAGTACTTC. Its translation is CASTFPLGGQETQYF.

The chain links TRBV18 to TRBJ2-5; the D gene is possibly TRBD2 (6 bases). Trimming took off 6 bases at V and 7 bases at J, with 18 bases between the two ends. The CDR3 is 14 residues long. From germline, CDR1 is KGHSH and CDR2 LQKENI. This chain's CDR3 is CASSPGETRVTQYF. The CDR3 region has the DNA TGTGCCAGCTCGCCGGGAGAAACAAGGGTGACCCAGTACTTC.

CDR3: CASSQEWSLGDTIYF. DNA for the CDR3: TGCGCCAGCAGCCAAGAGTGGAGCCTGGGAGACACCATATATTTT. This chain connects TRBV4-1 to TRBJ1-3; D unresolved. V was shortened by 0 bases and J by 8 bases, with 14 bases between the two germline ends. The CDR3 is made up of 15 amino acids. The germline V gene encodes CDR1 MGHRA and CDR2 YSYEKL.

This chain connects TRBV19 to TRBJ2-2; 8 bases are a match to TRBD1. This CDR3 spans 16 amino acids. V gave up 2 bases and J gave up 4 bases; unmatched junction bases: 6. Germline values: CDR1 LNHDA, CDR2 SQIVND (reference sequence). This CDR3 reads CASSIFGQGFTGELFF. In nucleotides, the CDR3 is TGTGCCAGTAGTATATTCGGACAGGGTTTCACCGGGGAGCTGTTTTTT. Combining the CDR3 with reference TRBV19 and TRBJ2-2 gives the whole variable domain DGGITQSPKYLFRKEGQNVTLSCEQNLNHDAMYWYRQDPGQGLRLIYYSQIVNDFQKGDIAEGYSVSREKKESFPLTVTSAQKNPTAFYLCASSIFGQGFTGELFFGEGSRLTVL.

In this sample, this clone turned up a few times. V and J are TRBV29-1 and TRBJ2-5; D remains ambiguous. V was shortened by 1 base and J by 3 bases, with 9 bases between the two germline ends. Germline V gene lookup returns CDR1 SQVTM and CDR2 ANQGSEA. The CDR3 loop spans 13 amino acids. CDR3: CSVEAQLEETQYF. The CDR3 DNA sequence: TGCAGCGTTGAAGCCCAACTCGAAGAGACCCAGTACTTC.

This sequence joins TRBV30 and TRBJ1-4, with 11 bases identical to TRBD1. This CDR3 is 17 amino acids long. The junction had 8 bases not matched to a gene; V was cut back by 4 bases and J by 1 base. Germline lookup yields CDR1 GTSNPN and CDR2 SVGIG (reference sequence). The CDR3 protein is CAWKTRDRGITNEKLFF. The CDR3 DNA reads as TGTGCCTGGAAAACCCGGGACAGGGGGATAACTAATGAAAAACTGTTTTTT. Together with reference TRBV30 and TRBJ1-4, the CDR3 gives the full variable domain: SQTIHQWPATLVQPVGSPLSLECTVEGTSNPNLYWYRQAAGRGLQLLFYSVGIGQISSEVPQNLSASRPQDRQFILSSKKLLLSDSGFYLCAWKTRDRGITNEKLFFGSGTQLSVL.

This chain links TRBV5-1 with TRBJ2-4, with 8 bases lining up with TRBD1. Germline lookup yields CDR1 SGHRS and CDR2 YFSETQ. V gave up 0 bases and J gave up 4 bases; unmatched junction bases: 0. CDR3 length: 14 amino acids. CDR3 in amino acids: CASSLGQGKNIQYF. Here the CDR3 DNA reads TGCGCCAGCAGCTTGGGACAGGGGAAAAACATTCAGTACTTC.

Only a few counts were recorded for this clone. V and J are TRBV5-1 and TRBJ2-7; no clear D gene. Germline CDR1 reads SGHRS; CDR2 reads YFSETQ. This CDR3 has 12 amino acids. The V end was cut by 1 base, the J end by 5 bases, with 7 bases between. The CDR3 bases are TGCGCCAGCAGCTTGCCATCAAACGAGCAGTACTTC. This encodes CASSLPSNEQYF.

This clone was seen ten or more times. The V call is TRBV5-6, the J call TRBJ2-1; TRBD1 matches at 7 bases. The CDR3 sequence is 15 residues long. V lost 2 bases, J lost 2 bases, and 4 bases stayed unmatched. Looked up from germline, CDR1 is SGHDT and CDR2 is YYEEEE. The CDR3 sequence: CASSFLDRAYNEQFF. The CDR3 DNA reads TGTGCCAGCAGCTTCCTCGACAGGGCCTACAATGAGCAGTTCTTC.

V gene TRBV7-2 combines with J gene TRBJ2-1; 8 nucleotides match TRBD2. Per the germline V gene, CDR1 is SGHTA and CDR2 is FQGNSA. J lost 6 bases, V lost 3 bases, and 10 bases had no gene match. This CDR3 is 16 amino acids long. CDR3 DNA: TGTGCCAGCAGCTTCTCCGGGGGGGCTTCCGGCAATGAGCAGTTCTTC. Translating gives CASSFSGGASGNEQFF.

J is TRBJ1-2 and V is TRBV4-3; 9 positions match TRBD1. Losses at the gene ends were 3 bases for V and 2 bases for J; bases not matched to a gene: 4. The length of the CDR3 is 15 residues. The germline V gene has CDR1 LGHNA and CDR2 YSLEER. The CDR3 DNA reads TGCGCCAGCAGCCAGCCCGGGACAGGGAACTATGGCTACACCTTC. This gives the protein CASSQPGTGNYGYTF.

This clone turned up a few times. The chain combines TRBV2 with TRBJ2-5, with 16 bases aligning to TRBD2. The V gene's germline CDR1 is SNHLY and CDR2 FYNNEI. Losses at the gene ends were 2 bases for V and 5 bases for J; bases not matched to a gene: 11. This CDR3 is 19 amino acids long. The CDR3 loop reads CASSEKFPGLAGGLETQYF. CDR3 nucleotide sequence: TGTGCCAGCAGTGAAAAGTTCCCGGGACTAGCGGGGGGGCTTGAGACCCAGTACTTC.

The CDR3 protein is CASSSGLTSGGRETQYF. CDR3 DNA: TGTGCCAGCAGCTCCGGGTTGACTAGCGGGGGCCGAGAGACCCAGTACTTC. The chain carries TRBV7-2 and TRBJ2-5; 12 positions match TRBD2. The CDR3 runs 17 residues. The J segment lost 4 bases and the V segment lost 4 bases, leaving 10 bases of the junction unmatched. Germline CDR1 reads SGHTA; CDR2 reads FQGNSA.

There are a few counts of this clone. This chain uses TRBV11-2 with TRBJ2-5, with 7 bases aligning to TRBD1. Germline CDR1 is SGHAT and CDR2 is FQNNGV. The V segment lost 8 bases and the J segment 2 bases; nucleotides outside the gene matches: 5. This CDR3 has 13 residues. The CDR3 DNA sequence: TGTGCCAGCTCCACAGGGGCGCAAGAGACCCAGTACTTC. The encoded protein is CASSTGAQETQYF.

The chain joins TRBV6-5 to TRBJ2-7; TRBD2 is a possible D gene (6 bases). The CDR3 totals 15 residues. The germline gives CDR1 MNHEY, CDR2 SVGAGI. The germline V and J ends were trimmed by 4 bases and 3 bases, with 16 bases remaining between them. The CDR3 DNA reads as TGTGCCAGCAGTTCCCCGAGGACGGGAGACTACGAGCAGTACTTC. Encoded protein: CASSSPRTGDYEQYF.

This chain joins TRBV30 and TRBJ1-2, with a weak D call TRBD1 (6 bases). Trimming removed 3 bases at V and 10 bases at J, with 15 bases between. Germline CDR1 and CDR2: GTSNPN and SVGIG (reference sequence). The CDR3 is 12 amino acids. In DNA, the CDR3 is TGTGCCTGGAGATGGGGGCTGGGCGACTACACCTTC. Amino acid sequence: CAWRWGLGDYTF.

The rearrangement joins TRBV30 to TRBJ2-7; D gene unclear. Looked up from germline, CDR1 is GTSNPN and CDR2 is SVGIG (reference sequence). V lost 4 bases, J lost 0 bases, and 7 bases lay in between. The CDR3 has 12 residues. CDR3 in DNA: TGTGCCTGGACCCCCAGCTCCTACGAGCAGTACTTC. Translated: CAWTPSSYEQYF.

The CDR3 DNA sequence: TGTGCCAGCAGCTTGGGGGGGGCGCGGCAAGAGACCCAGTACTTC. This codes for CASSLGGARQETQYF. The rearrangement joins TRBV11-2 to TRBJ2-5, with D tentatively TRBD2 (7 bases). The germline V and J ends were trimmed by 3 bases and 2 bases, with 13 bases remaining between them. The CDR3 loop spans 15 amino acids. Per germline, CDR1 SGHAT and CDR2 FQNNGV.

The chain uses TRBV7-8 and TRBJ1-6; the D is unclear. Trimming cost V 5 bases and J 14 bases, with 16 bases left between them. The length of the CDR3 is 13 residues. CDR1 and CDR2 (germline): SGHVS, FQNEAQ. The CDR3 is CASSGGRPGTLHF. The CDR3 DNA follows: TGTGCCAGCAGCGGAGGACGTCCCGGTACCCTCCACTTT.

This clone has more than one count but fewer than ten. J is TRBJ2-3 and V is TRBV4-1, with 11 bases fitting TRBD2. The CDR3 consists of 17 residues. Germline loops: CDR1 MGHRA, CDR2 YSYEKL. With V trimmed by 4 bases and J by 0 bases, 6 bases remained unmatched. Written as DNA, the CDR3 is TGCGCCAGCAGCCCGGGACTAGCGGCGTCTAGCACAGATACGCAGTATTTT. This encodes CASSPGLAASSTDTQYF.

The CDR3 DNA reads TGTGCCAGCAGCTTGTTCCCGGGACTAGCAACTAGCACAGATACGCAGTATTTT. This translates into CASSLFPGLATSTDTQYF. The chain employs TRBV7-8 and TRBJ2-3; 9 bases are shared with TRBD2. Unmatched junction bases numbered 10, after V lost 3 bases and J lost 0 bases. There are 18 residues in the CDR3. The germline V gene has CDR1 SGHVS and CDR2 FQNEAQ.

The chain employs TRBV9 and TRBJ1-2, with TRBD1 matching over 9 bases. V trimming: 4 bases; J trimming: 2 bases; junction bases outside the gene matches: 3. The CDR3 totals 14 residues. Per the germline V gene, CDR1 is SGDLS and CDR2 is YYNGEE. Here the CDR3 DNA reads TGTGCCAGCAGCCGGGACAGGGCGAACTATGGCTACACCTTC. Residues: CASSRDRANYGYTF.

In its sample, this clone was seen a few times. The chain is built from TRBV7-9 and TRBJ1-1, with 7 bases aligning to TRBD1. Germline CDR1 reads SEHNR; CDR2 reads FQNEAQ (reference sequence). There are 13 residues in the CDR3. Germline trimming cut 5 bases from V and 3 bases from J; bases unmatched to any gene: 3. CDR3 sequence: CASSLDRDTEAFF. The CDR3, as DNA: TGTGCCAGCAGCCTAGACAGGGACACTGAAGCTTTCTTT.

This clone occurred a few times. In the same sample, other DNA sequences code for this CDR3. The chain carries TRBV7-2 and TRBJ2-3, with 8 bases that match TRBD2. The CDR3 has 15 residues. The trim removed 4 bases at V and 3 bases at J, leaving 6 bases unmatched. CDR1 SGHTA and CDR2 FQGNSA come from the germline V gene. The CDR3 coding sequence is TGTGCCAGCAGCTCGAGCGGGGGACTAACAGATACGCAGTATTTT. As protein: CASSSSGGLTDTQYF.

This clone appeared a few times. J is TRBJ2-1 and V is TRBV6-5; 8 bases align to TRBD2. J was trimmed by 4 bases and V by 6 bases; bases with no gene match: 8. CDR1 and CDR2 (germline): MNHEY, SVGAGI. The CDR3 contains 15 residues. The CDR3 nucleotides read TGTGCCAGCAGGTTAACTAGCGGCGGTTACAATGAGCAGTTCTTC. This sequence encodes CASRLTSGGYNEQFF.